This TCR beta chain was retrieved from a study of chemoradiotherapy in HPV16-positive cancers. Background on the study: Functional T-cell assays on a couple of HPV16-positive patients' cells defined candidate HPV-specific clones and common TCR motifs. Study-wide results and limits: Candidate HPV-specific clones and E7-related TCR motifs grew in tumor during treatment.

Produced via immunoSEQ multiplex PCR; TCRdb's table is partial and in-frame only. This table has about 35,000 clones, around 93% appearing once. Points on this clone: Its specificity is unknown.

V lost 6 bases, J lost 4 bases, and 9 bases stayed unmatched. The germline V gene encodes CDR1 MNHEY and CDR2 SMNVEV (reference sequence). The CDR3 is 15 residues long. J is TRBJ2-7 and V is TRBV27; 10 bases match TRBD1. Sequenced here: blood, sampled from a patient who underwent chemoradiotherapy. This clonotype was obtained from a human donor with HPV-associated anogenital cancer. The chain's CDR3 is CASRRPGTGVYEQYF. The CDR3 DNA follows: TGTGCCAGCAGGAGGCCGGGGACAGGGGTTTACGAGCAGTACTTC.